This T cell receptor (beta chain) was captured in a study of cytomegalovirus exposure and HLA in healthy donors. Study-level information: The Caucasian-associated ancestry cluster held less than 85% of 300 to 450 genotyped donors.

PCR employed 60 Vbeta and 13 Jbeta primers. The protocol was immunoSEQ multiplex PCR, while the TCRdb copy is restricted to in-frame clones and leaves out a portion. The sample holds about 140,000 clones; 65% to 80% are singletons and the top ten take less than 1.5%. Worth noting for this clone: Its antigen is unidentified.

V gave up 1 base and J gave up 1 base, with 8 bases separating them. The CDR3 runs 16 residues. Germline V gene lookup returns CDR1 SEHNR and CDR2 FQNEAQ (reference sequence). Regarding the study as a whole: Relative to the approximately 680-donor mean, N-insertions were reportedly fewer in an Asian-associated ancestry cluster in a later analysis. In a later analysis, HLA-associated TCR beta chains were more clonally expanded than equally common others.

The rearrangement uses TRBV7-9 and TRBJ1-6; D unclear. The receptor was derived from a male donor in good health and CMV-seropositive. The material sequenced was PBMCs. The CDR3 region is CASSLGGGSYNSPLHF. The CDR3 nucleotides read TGTGCCAGCAGCTTAGGTGGAGGGTCCTATAATTCACCCCTCCACTTT.